The rows below give T cell receptor beta chains drawn from one sample of a study of T-cell reconstitution after alpha-beta-depleted transplantation in children. One entry per CDR3 protein results from TCRdb running MiXCR on the PCR reads. The table has about 610,000 distinct CDR3 sequences, roughly a tenth seen once. Specimen: PBMCs from the stem cell graft donor, collected from the stem cell graft. The receptors come from a human donor who donated a stem cell graft to a child with acute myeloid leukemia. The CDR3 runs from the conserved cysteine through the conserved F or W. Where a row states a size, it is once, few, many or the class of an expanded clone; other rows omit it.

j_call clone_size v_call cdr3_aa
TRBJ2-1 few TRBV29-1 CSVGQGANNEQFF
TRBJ2-3 few TRBV7-9 CASSKQGGSTDTQYF
TRBJ1-5 - TRBV12-3/TRBV12-4 CASGYSDSNQPQHF
TRBJ2-1 many TRBV7-2 CASVTGLANNEQFF
TRBJ2-1 few TRBV5-1 CASSLVLAGSSYNEQFF
TRBJ2-7 many TRBV20-1 CSARDLGGYSYEQYF
TRBJ1-5 many TRBV20-1 CSAQTATPNQPQHF
TRBJ2-7 few TRBV5-1 CASSWSGESSYEQYF
TRBJ2-2 - TRBV2 CATGQARGGELFF
TRBJ2-7 few TRBV7-2 CASSWLGQGYEQYF
TRBJ2-7 - TRBV20-1 CSAIKDAFSSYEQYF
TRBJ2-2 - TRBV28 CASRPGGANPTGELFF
TRBJ1-1 many TRBV7-2 CASSLLGHEAFF
TRBJ1-1 - TRBV5-1 CASSLGGPEAFF
TRBJ1-5 many TRBV24-1 CATSDSDRPNQPQHF
TRBJ1-4 few TRBV5-1 CASSPGQVGQLFF
TRBJ2-3 - TRBV29-1 CSVERDWESTDTQYF
TRBJ2-7 many TRBV2 CASSERRAGSYEQYF
TRBJ2-3 many TRBV6-5 CASSYRGSGSSADTQYF
TRBJ1-1 - TRBV12-3/TRBV12-4 CASIPGVAPEAFF
TRBJ1-2 few TRBV14 CASSQELGGGYTF
TRBJ1-4 many TRBV5-1 CASSSGQGEKLFF
TRBJ2-2 - TRBV4-2 CASSLSTTSGATGELFF
TRBJ2-6 many TRBV10-3 CAISERGSGANVLTF
TRBJ1-1 - TRBV25-1 CASGPQGGNTEAFF
TRBJ2-7 - TRBV7-4 CASSPRAGANEQYF
TRBJ2-1 few TRBV12-3/TRBV12-4 CASGGTGNYNEQFF
TRBJ2-7 - TRBV20-1 CSARNNLAGILYEQYF
TRBJ2-3 few TRBV5-1 CASSSGLSPTDTQYF